These T cell receptor beta chains were read from a single sample in a study of T cells in Graves' hyperthyroidism and ophthalmopathy. In TCRdb, the multiplex PCR reads were re-called with MiXCR into one record per CDR3 protein. The sample records approximately 420,000 distinct CDR3 sequences, roughly an eighth being singletons. The sample was blood. Every receptor here comes from a woman aged 18-35 years with Graves' hyperthyroidism. Both conserved end residues are part of each CDR3. A D gene is named only where the DNA matches it firmly. Only some rows state a clone size, as once, few, many or a class for expanded clones.

CDR3: CASSHDRQGYNSPLHF
DNA: TGTGCCAGCAGCCATGATCGACAGGGGTATAATTCACCCCTCCACTTT
J: TRBJ1-6
D: TRBD1
V: TRBV4-2
size: few

CDR3: CASSPTNRYEQYF
DNA: TGTGCCAGCAGCCCGACAAACCGATACGAGCAGTACTTC
J: TRBJ2-7
D: .
V: TRBV3-1
size: many

CDR3: CASSFDFYGYTF
DNA: TGTGCCAGCAGTTTCGACTTCTATGGCTACACCTTC
J: TRBJ1-2
D: .
V: TRBV6-1
size: .

CDR3: CASSLAPGHYADTIYF
DNA: TGTGCCAGCAGCTTAGCCCCGGGACACTATGCGGACACCATATATTTT
J: TRBJ1-3
D: .
V: TRBV11-2
size: few

CDR3: CSATRDATGTQYF
DNA: TGCAGTGCCACAAGGGACGCAACGGGGACCCAGTACTTC
J: TRBJ2-5
D: .
V: TRBV20-1
size: many

CDR3: CATSNRAGAKNIQYF
DNA: TGTGCCACCAGTAACAGGGCAGGGGCCAAAAACATTCAGTACTTC
J: TRBJ2-4
D: .
V: TRBV15
size: .

CDR3: CASSLAGQFEAFF
DNA: TGTGCCAGCAGCTTAGCTGGACAGTTCGAAGCTTTCTTT
J: TRBJ1-1
D: .
V: TRBV7-9
size: .

CDR3: CASSKKETQYF
DNA: TGTGCCAGCAGCAAAAAAGAGACCCAGTACTTC
J: TRBJ2-5
D: .
V: TRBV7-2
size: many

CDR3: CASQGQHTYNEQFF
DNA: TGCGCCAGCCAGGGACAACATACCTACAATGAGCAGTTCTTC
J: TRBJ2-1
D: .
V: TRBV5-1
size: .

CDR3: CASSLGLAGGISYEQYF
DNA: TGTGCCAGCAGCCTGGGACTAGCGGGAGGGATTTCCTACGAGCAGTACTTC
J: TRBJ2-7
D: TRBD2
V: TRBV7-9
size: many

CDR3: CASSSRGRVNEKLFF
DNA: TGTGCCAGCAGTTCCAGGGGGCGGGTTAATGAAAAACTGTTTTTT
J: TRBJ1-4
D: TRBD1
V: TRBV12-3/TRBV12-4
size: few

CDR3: CASSLGPRTGAADTQYF
DNA: TGCGCCAGCAGCTTGGGACCGCGGACTGGGGCGGCAGATACGCAGTATTTT
J: TRBJ2-3
D: .
V: TRBV5-1
size: many

CDR3: CAWSVAGELFF
DNA: TGTGCCTGGAGTGTGGCCGGGGAGCTGTTTTTT
J: TRBJ2-2
D: .
V: TRBV30
size: many

CDR3: CASSVTGTGFHEQYF
DNA: TGTGCCAGCAGCGTGACCGGGACAGGGTTCCACGAGCAGTACTTC
J: TRBJ2-7
D: TRBD1
V: TRBV5-4
size: few

CDR3: CSARDVGHPMAGELFF
DNA: TGCAGTGCTAGAGATGTTGGCCACCCCATGGCCGGGGAGCTGTTTTTT
J: TRBJ2-2
D: .
V: TRBV20-1
size: few

CDR3: CSLTGVAGGIHNEQFF
DNA: TGCAGCCTGACGGGGGTAGCGGGAGGGATACACAATGAGCAGTTCTTC
J: TRBJ2-1
D: TRBD2
V: TRBV29-1
size: few

CDR3: CASSEQGSEQYF
DNA: TGTGCCAGCAGTGAGCAGGGCAGCGAGCAGTACTTC
J: TRBJ2-7
D: .
V: TRBV2
size: .

CDR3: CASSGGLAEFTDTQYF
DNA: TGTGCCAGCAGCGGGGGACTAGCGGAATTCACAGATACGCAGTATTTT
J: TRBJ2-3
D: TRBD2
V: TRBV9
size: many

CDR3: CASSLLGQGTPYEQYF
DNA: TGTGCCAGCAGTTTACTCGGACAGGGCACTCCCTACGAGCAGTACTTC
J: TRBJ2-7
D: TRBD1
V: TRBV12-3/TRBV12-4
size: .

CDR3: CASSYVAAKNIQYF
DNA: TGTGCCAGCAGTTATGTGGCAGCCAAAAACATTCAGTACTTC
J: TRBJ2-4
D: .
V: TRBV6-2/TRBV6-3
size: few

CDR3: CASSSPGGAYGYTF
DNA: TGTGCCAGCAGTTCCCCCGGCGGGGCCTATGGCTACACCTTC
J: TRBJ1-2
D: .
V: TRBV28
size: many

CDR3: CASSDPTAYEQYF
DNA: TGCGCCAGCAGTGATCCAACCGCCTACGAGCAGTACTTC
J: TRBJ2-7
D: .
V: TRBV10-2
size: many

CDR3: CAINSGGSADTQYF
DNA: TGTGCCATCAACTCGGGGGGCAGCGCAGATACGCAGTATTTT
J: TRBJ2-3
D: .
V: TRBV10-3
size: many

CDR3: CASSPPDRAPEAFF
DNA: TGTGCCAGCAGCCCGCCAGACAGGGCTCCTGAAGCTTTCTTT
J: TRBJ1-1
D: TRBD1
V: TRBV7-9
size: many

CDR3: CASSSDQGLPASYNEQFF
DNA: TGTGCCAGCAGCTCGGACCAGGGACTTCCAGCCTCCTACAATGAGCAGTTCTTC
J: TRBJ2-1
D: .
V: TRBV7-9
size: few

CDR3: CASSSRPYEQYF
DNA: TGTGCCAGCAGCTCCAGACCCTACGAGCAGTACTTC
J: TRBJ2-7
D: .
V: TRBV7-2
size: few

CDR3: CAISEGLPEAFF
DNA: TGTGCCATCAGTGAGGGATTGCCTGAAGCTTTCTTT
J: TRBJ1-1
D: .
V: TRBV10-3
size: many

CDR3: CASRGSGTYEQYF
DNA: TGTGCCAGCAGGGGAAGCGGGACCTACGAGCAGTACTTC
J: TRBJ2-7
D: TRBD2
V: TRBV6-2/TRBV6-3
size: many

CDR3: CASSQDPGLAGRSDTQYF
DNA: TGTGCCAGCAGCCAAGATCCCGGCCTAGCGGGAAGGTCGGATACGCAGTATTTT
J: TRBJ2-3
D: TRBD2
V: TRBV4-2
size: .

CDR3: CASSNQQGMNTEAFF
DNA: TGCGCCAGCAGCAACCAACAGGGGATGAACACTGAAGCTTTCTTT
J: TRBJ1-1
D: TRBD1
V: TRBV5-1
size: many

CDR3: CASSIALGVLGTEAFF
DNA: TGTGCCAGCAGCATAGCTTTGGGGGTATTAGGAACTGAAGCTTTCTTT
J: TRBJ1-1
D: .
V: TRBV28
size: many

CDR3: CASSVKVNTEAFF
DNA: TGCGCCAGCAGCGTTAAAGTGAACACTGAAGCTTTCTTT
J: TRBJ1-1
D: .
V: TRBV5-1
size: .

CDR3: CAWSVHRGYGYTF
DNA: TGTGCCTGGAGTGTACACAGGGGCTATGGCTACACCTTC
J: TRBJ1-2
D: TRBD1
V: TRBV30
size: many

CDR3: CASSLEVRSFYNEQFF
DNA: TGCGCCAGCAGCTTGGAGGTTCGATCCTTTTACAATGAGCAGTTCTTC
J: TRBJ2-1
D: .
V: TRBV5-1
size: .

CDR3: CASSSTSGSLETQYF
DNA: TGTGCCAGCAGCTCCACTAGCGGGAGTTTGGAGACCCAGTACTTC
J: TRBJ2-5
D: TRBD2
V: TRBV7-3
size: few

CDR3: CSVLTGENTEAFF
DNA: TGCAGCGTTCTGACAGGGGAGAACACTGAAGCTTTCTTT
J: TRBJ1-1
D: TRBD1
V: TRBV29-1
size: many

CDR3: CASSQKTGTVYGYTF
DNA: TGTGCCAGCAGTCAGAAAACCGGGACAGTCTATGGCTACACCTTC
J: TRBJ1-2
D: TRBD1
V: TRBV12-3/TRBV12-4
size: many

CDR3: CASSQTSGGTDTQYF
DNA: TGTGCCAGCAGCCAGACTAGCGGAGGCACAGATACGCAGTATTTT
J: TRBJ2-3
D: TRBD2
V: TRBV14
size: many

CDR3: CSAYVSGSGWHNEQFF
DNA: TGCAGTGCTTATGTTAGCGGGAGCGGGTGGCACAATGAGCAGTTCTTC
J: TRBJ2-1
D: TRBD2
V: TRBV20-1
size: .

CDR3: CASSPKGTGLNSPLHF
DNA: TGTGCCAGCAGCCCAAAAGGGACAGGGTTAAATTCACCCCTCCACTTT
J: TRBJ1-6
D: TRBD1
V: TRBV12-3/TRBV12-4
size: .

CDR3: CASSIGLLLNYGYTF
DNA: TGTGCCAGTAGTATAGGGCTCTTGCTGAACTATGGCTACACCTTC
J: TRBJ1-2
D: .
V: TRBV19
size: once

CDR3: CASSPSSRDRDTQYF
DNA: TGTGCCAGCAGTCCAAGTAGTCGAGACAGAGATACGCAGTATTTT
J: TRBJ2-3
D: .
V: TRBV7-6
size: few

CDR3: CASTTGPSSNTEAFF
DNA: TGCGCCAGCACCACAGGCCCAAGCTCAAACACTGAAGCTTTCTTT
J: TRBJ1-1
D: .
V: TRBV5-1
size: many

CDR3: CASSQEVTKTQYF
DNA: TGTGCCAGCAGCCAAGAGGTTACGAAGACCCAGTACTTC
J: TRBJ2-5
D: .
V: TRBV3-1
size: few

CDR3: CASSHQPYEQYF
DNA: TGTGCCAGCAGCCACCAACCCTACGAGCAGTACTTC
J: TRBJ2-7
D: .
V: TRBV3-1
size: many

CDR3: CASSYDRGSPDEKLFF
DNA: TGTGCCAGCAGTTACGACAGGGGGAGTCCTGATGAAAAACTGTTTTTT
J: TRBJ1-4
D: TRBD1
V: TRBV6-9
size: few

CDR3: CSARGRDSYEQYF
DNA: TGCAGTGCTAGGGGCAGGGACTCCTACGAGCAGTACTTC
J: TRBJ2-7
D: .
V: TRBV20-1
size: many

CDR3: CASLGTSGIHEQYF
DNA: TGTGCCAGCCTCGGGACTAGCGGGATCCACGAGCAGTACTTC
J: TRBJ2-7
D: TRBD2
V: TRBV6-1
size: many

CDR3: CSAKTDSNQPQHF
DNA: TGCAGTGCCAAAACAGATAGCAATCAGCCCCAGCATTTT
J: TRBJ1-5
D: .
V: TRBV20-1
size: many

CDR3: CASSQPKGGGYYNEQFF
DNA: TGTGCCAGCAGCCAACCTAAAGGGGGGGGGTACTACAATGAGCAGTTCTTC
J: TRBJ2-1
D: .
V: TRBV14
size: few